The sequence of this TCR beta chain was determined in a study of T cells in Graves' hyperthyroidism and ophthalmopathy (dated by TCRdb to about 2019). General notes on the study: Peripheral blood samples were taken at initial diagnosis, before any treatment was given. The study also compared thyroid tissue and blood T-cell repertoires from a handful of Graves' hyperthyroidism patients. The roughly 91 discovery patients were randomly split 7:3 into training and test sets. According to the paper, TCR Vbeta CDR3 sequencing was carried out on 135 peripheral blood samples, which came from under 50 ophthalmopathy, approximately 72 hyperthyroidism and roughly 17 progressor patients. To identify distinguishing TCR V-J signatures, a discovery cohort of around 100 patients was used, comprising 40 to 45 with Graves' ophthalmopathy and approximately 58 with stable Graves' hyperthyroidism. Whether ophthalmopathy could be predicted prospectively was tested in an independent validation cohort made up of under 20 hyperthyroidism patients plus 17 patients who later progressed to ophthalmopathy. Once sampling was done, hyperthyroidism patients were given methimazole at a starting dose of 30 mg daily, whereas ophthalmopathy patients were given high-dose intravenous methylprednisolone.

The TCR beta CDR3 regions were amplified from RNA transcripts. For the first round of RT-PCR on the TCR CDR3, the HTBI primer set was used together with the Qiagen OneStep RT-PCR kit. Libraries were constructed in a second round of multiplex PCR, after which size selection and purification were performed. Libraries were sequenced paired-end with 100 bp reads on an Illumina HiSeq2000. The authors' pipeline ran thus. SOAPnuke was used to process the raw data, throwing out any read that contained adapters or uncalled bases, had a mean Phred below 15, or lacked an exact constant-primer or identifier match. High-quality paired reads were merged with COPE v1.2.5, and unique nucleotide sequences were defined as clonotypes. MiTCR v1.1 was used to align the clonotypes against IMGT TRBV, TRBD and TRBJ reference segments. Only V-J combinations with frequency above 0.0001, covering 98% to 99.2% of repertoires, were analysed. The TCS score was defined as F50 (clonal expansion) divided by E x V (chaos), with BLOSUM62-based TCRdist calculated between CDR3 peptides within each V-J. Welch's t-statistics and random forest reduced several hundred V-J features to fewer than 15, which were used in a naive Bayes classifier (R e1071). The public sequencing data were trimmed at Q25 with fastp and processed into clonotypes with MiXCR by TCRdb, which kept only in-frame beta chains. Under each unique CDR3 protein, matching rows form one entry showing the most common genes and DNA. TCRdb, rather than the study authors, made the V and J calls. This sample has hundreds of thousands of distinct CDR3 sequences in its table, and approximately 15% of those were observed once. The ten largest clones represent about 12% of the sample.

Ophthalmopathy patients had moderately to severely active disease, Clinical Activity Score of at least 3, NOSPECS grade of at least 4, and duration under 3 months. The study excluded patients with uncontrolled infections, other autoimmune diseases, pregnancy or lactation. Clinical symptoms, serum thyroxine and TRAb, thyroid ultrasound, and orbital computed tomography formed the basis for the diagnoses. Ficoll-Paque density gradient centrifugation was used to isolate PBMCs from about 10 ml of fresh peripheral blood. Trizol reagent was used to extract total RNA, and RNA quality was then checked on an Agilent 2100 Bioanalyzer. The germline V end is reduced by 1 base and the J end by 6 bases; junction bases left unmatched: 7. From the cysteine up to the phenylalanine, the CDR3 has a length of 16 residues. Only the CDR3 DNA is retained, 48 bases long and in frame from the first base. The germline V gene supplies CDR1 KGHDR and CDR2 SFDVKD.

The investigation overall reported the following: Sample size was not statistically predetermined, and investigators were not blinded to group allocation. Most expanded thyroid clonotypes (frequency above 0.001) were also detected in blood, suggesting blood repertoires may reflect thyroid immune responses. In validation, progression to ophthalmopathy was predicted by the model with approximately 67% sensitivity and around 76% specificity, a median of 6.5 months before onset. In cross-validation, a model built on a 13 V-J signature told ophthalmopathy apart from stable hyperthyroidism with under 90% sensitivity and roughly 81% specificity, and in testing the same model reached 80%/75%.

On this clonotype: No cognate antigen has been identified for it. No much larger clonotype is one base removed from it; base qualities were not supplied.

The chain couples TRBV24-1 to TRBJ2-1; 8 central nucleotides agree with TRBD1. The sequenced material came from blood. The TCR comes from a woman aged 50 to 65 with Graves' ophthalmopathy. The bases are TGTGCCACCAGTGATTTCGGACAGGGTTCATTCAATGAGCAGTTCTTC. Its protein is CATSDFGQGSFNEQFF.